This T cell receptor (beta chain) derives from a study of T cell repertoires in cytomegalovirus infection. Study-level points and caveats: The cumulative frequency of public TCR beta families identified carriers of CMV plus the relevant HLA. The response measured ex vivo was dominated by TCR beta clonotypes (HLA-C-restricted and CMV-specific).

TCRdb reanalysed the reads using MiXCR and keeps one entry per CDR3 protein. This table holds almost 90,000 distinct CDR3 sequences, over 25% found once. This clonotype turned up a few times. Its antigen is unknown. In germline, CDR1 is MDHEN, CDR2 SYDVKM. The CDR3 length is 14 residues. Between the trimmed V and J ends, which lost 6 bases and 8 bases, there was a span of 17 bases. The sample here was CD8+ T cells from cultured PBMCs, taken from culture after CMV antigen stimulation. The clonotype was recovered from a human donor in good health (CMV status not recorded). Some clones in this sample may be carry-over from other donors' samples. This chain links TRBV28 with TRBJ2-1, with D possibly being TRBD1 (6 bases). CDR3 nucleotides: TGTGCCAGCAGCCAAAGGAACAGGGTAGATGAGCAGTTCTTC. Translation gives CASSQRNRVDEQFF.